Listed below are T cell receptor beta chains from one sample, sequenced in a study of beta chain features in type 1 diabetes. The data were produced by immunoSEQ multiplex PCR, yet TCRdb's version contains in-frame clones alone and is incomplete. The data show hundreds of thousands of clones, 15% to 17% seen once. The sample comprised naive CD4+ T cells from blood. The source is a man aged 18 to 30 in good health. CDR3s include the opening cysteine and the closing phenylalanine or tryptophan. Fields, in order: J gene, V gene, D gene, clone size, CDR3 DNA, CDR3 protein. A D gene is named only where the DNA matches it firmly. The listing skips clone size in some rows; elsewhere it reads once, few, many or a size class.

>TRBJ2-5|TRBV7-9|TRBD2|many
TGTGCCAGCAGCTTCGCGGGAGTGGTGGAGACCCAGTACTTC
CASSFAGVVETQYF
>TRBJ1-6|TRBV2|-|few
TGTGCCAGCAGTGATAACGGTAAATCACCCCTCCACTTT
CASSDNGKSPLHF
>TRBJ2-7|TRBV7-6|-|-
TGTGCCAGCAGCTTGGGGCAGGGGTACGGCTACGAGCAGTACTTC
CASSLGQGYGYEQYF
>TRBJ1-5|TRBV19|TRBD1|few
TGTGCCAGTAGTTTTCTCCGGGACAGGAGGTCCAATCAGCCCCAGCATTTT
CASSFLRDRRSNQPQHF
>TRBJ2-5|TRBV5-1|TRBD2|few
TGCGCCAGCAGCGCCGGACTAGCGGGGGGCCAAGAGACCCAGTACTTC
CASSAGLAGGQETQYF
>TRBJ2-7|TRBV30|TRBD1|-
TGTGCCTGGAGTGCGGACAGGAGTGCCTACGAGCAGTACTTC
CAWSADRSAYEQYF
>TRBJ2-4|TRBV4-3|-|-
TGCGCCAGCAGCCAAGACCTTTATAGTCCGGGAAACATTCAGTACTTC
CASSQDLYSPGNIQYF
>TRBJ2-1|TRBV9|-|few
TGTGCCAGCAGCGTAGCTACCAGGGGCTACAATGAGCAGTTCTTC
CASSVATRGYNEQFF
>TRBJ2-1|TRBV28|-|-
TGTGCCAGCAGTCTATCCCACAATGAGCAGTTCTTC
CASSLSHNEQFF
>TRBJ1-2|TRBV21-1|-|-
TGTGCCAGCAGTGGAAGCCCTAACTATGGCTACACCTTC
CASSGSPNYGYTF
>TRBJ2-7|TRBV28|-|few
TGTGCCAGCAGTAAGGCCGGATACGAGCAGTACTTC
CASSKAGYEQYF
>TRBJ2-6|TRBV23-1|-|many
TGCGCCAGCAGTCTATCGTTAGGAGGGGCCAACGTCCTGACTTTC
CASSLSLGGANVLTF
>TRBJ1-5|TRBV7-2|TRBD1|-
TGTGCCAGCAGCTTAGCGCGGCAGGGGGGACAGCCCCAGCATTTT
CASSLARQGGQPQHF
>TRBJ2-1|TRBV4-3|TRBD2|-
TGCGCCAGCAGCCAAGGCCCGCGGGCTAGCGGGAGATTATACAATGAGCAGTTCTTC
CASSQGPRASGRLYNEQFF
>TRBJ2-5|TRBV30|-|few
TGTGCCTGGAGTGTTCTCGGGGGCGGGGAGACCCAGTACTTC
CAWSVLGGGETQYF
>TRBJ1-5|TRBV6-1|-|-
TGTGCCAGCAGCGAATGGGGGACCCCAAGGGCGGGTCAGCCCCAGCATTTT
CASSEWGTPRAGQPQHF
>TRBJ1-1|TRBV9|-|-
TGTGCCAGCAGCGTAGAGGTGGGCGGCACTGAAGCTTTCTTT
CASSVEVGGTEAFF
>TRBJ1-4|TRBV20-1|-|-
TGCAGTGCTTATACACTTGAAAAACTGTTTTTT
CSAYTLEKLFF